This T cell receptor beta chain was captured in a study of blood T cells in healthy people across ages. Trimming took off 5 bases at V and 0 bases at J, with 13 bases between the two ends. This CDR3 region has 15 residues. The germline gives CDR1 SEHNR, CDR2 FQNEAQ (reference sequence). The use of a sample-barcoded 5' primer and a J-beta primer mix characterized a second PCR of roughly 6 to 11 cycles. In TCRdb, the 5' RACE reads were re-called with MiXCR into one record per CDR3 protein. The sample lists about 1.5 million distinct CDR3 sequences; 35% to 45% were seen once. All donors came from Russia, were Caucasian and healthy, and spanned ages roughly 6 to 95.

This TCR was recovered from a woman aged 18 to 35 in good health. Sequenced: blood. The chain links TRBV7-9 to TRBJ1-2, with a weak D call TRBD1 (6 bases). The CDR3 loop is CASSLGRGTNYGYTF. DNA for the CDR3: TGTGCCAGCAGCCTCGGCAGGGGCACTAACTATGGCTACACCTTC.